This T cell receptor (beta chain) comes out of a study of T cells after yellow fever vaccination. Findings and limits, study-wide: Sorted repertoires could include abundant contaminating clonotypes from bulk cells. Most primary-vaccination clones reappeared after the booster (approximately 95% CD4, about 87% CD8).

In its sample, this clonotype was seen a few times. The antigen remains unidentified. Template switching by 5'RACE produced TCR cDNA, adding a universal primer site and UMIs. TCRdb analysed the 5' RACE reads with MiXCR anew, one entry per CDR3 protein. Of about 350,000 distinct CDR3 sequences in the sample, roughly 8.3% were seen once. This CDR3 is 16 amino acids long. J was trimmed by 1 base and V by 5 bases; bases with no gene match: 6. Germline lookup yields CDR1 SGHRS and CDR2 YFSETQ. The sequencing here drew on PBMCs, taken about 49 days after the first yellow fever vaccination. This receptor was obtained from a man in his late teens or twenties who received the YFV17D yellow fever vaccine. The chain has TRBV5-1 and TRBJ2-5; 12 bases are a match to TRBD2. CDR3 sequence reads: CASRSSGGAGQETQYF. The DNA of the CDR3 is TGCGCCAGCAGGTCTAGCGGGGGGGCTGGCCAAGAGACCCAGTACTTC. The entire variable domain, with the rest obtained from reference TRBV5-1 and TRBJ2-5, is as follows: KAGVTQTPRYLIKTRGQQVTLSCSPISGHRSVSWYQQTPGQGLQFLFEYFSETQRNKGNFPGRFSGRQFSNSRSEMNVSTLELGDSALYLCASRSSGGAGQETQYFGPGTRLLVL.